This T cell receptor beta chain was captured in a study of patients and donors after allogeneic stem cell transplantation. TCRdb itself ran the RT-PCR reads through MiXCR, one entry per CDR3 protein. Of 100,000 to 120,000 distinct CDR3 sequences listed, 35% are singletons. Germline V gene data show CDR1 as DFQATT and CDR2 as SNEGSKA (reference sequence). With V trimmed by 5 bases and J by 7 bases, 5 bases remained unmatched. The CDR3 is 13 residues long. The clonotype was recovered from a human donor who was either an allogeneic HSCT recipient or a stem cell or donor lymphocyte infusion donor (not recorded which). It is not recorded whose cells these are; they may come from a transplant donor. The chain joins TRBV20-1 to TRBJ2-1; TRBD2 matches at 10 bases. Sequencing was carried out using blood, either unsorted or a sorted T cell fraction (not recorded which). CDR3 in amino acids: CSAPGLAANEQFF. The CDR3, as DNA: TGCAGTGCTCCAGGACTAGCGGCAAATGAGCAGTTCTTC.